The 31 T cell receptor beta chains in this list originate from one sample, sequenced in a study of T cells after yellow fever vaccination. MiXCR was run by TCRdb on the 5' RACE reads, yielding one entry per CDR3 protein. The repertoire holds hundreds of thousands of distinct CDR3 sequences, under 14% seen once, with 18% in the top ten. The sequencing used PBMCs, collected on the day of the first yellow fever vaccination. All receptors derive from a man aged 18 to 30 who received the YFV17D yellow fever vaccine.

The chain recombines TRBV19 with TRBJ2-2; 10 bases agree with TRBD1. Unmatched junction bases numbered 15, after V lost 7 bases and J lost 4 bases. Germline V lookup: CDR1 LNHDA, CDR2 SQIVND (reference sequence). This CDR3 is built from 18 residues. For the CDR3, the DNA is TGTGCCAGTACCAAGACAGGGGGCACTCGCGTCGGCACCGGGGAGCTGTTTTTT. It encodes CASTKTGGTRVGTGELFF.

The CDR3: CASSLTDRSSTDTQYF. The CDR3 DNA is TGTGCCAGCAGCTTAACGGACAGGTCTAGCACAGATACGCAGTATTTT. The chain is built from TRBV7-9 and TRBJ2-3; 7 nucleotides match TRBD1. Germline-derived CDR1 and CDR2 are SEHNR and FQNEAQ (reference sequence). The trim removed 2 bases at V and 0 bases at J, leaving 5 bases unmatched. This CDR3 has 16 residues.

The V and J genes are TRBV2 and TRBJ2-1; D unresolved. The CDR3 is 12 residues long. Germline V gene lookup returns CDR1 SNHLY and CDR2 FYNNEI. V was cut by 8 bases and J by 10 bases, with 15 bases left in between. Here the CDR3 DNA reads TGTGCCAGCGCCAGACTCGCGATGGAGCAGTTCTTC. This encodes CASARLAMEQFF.

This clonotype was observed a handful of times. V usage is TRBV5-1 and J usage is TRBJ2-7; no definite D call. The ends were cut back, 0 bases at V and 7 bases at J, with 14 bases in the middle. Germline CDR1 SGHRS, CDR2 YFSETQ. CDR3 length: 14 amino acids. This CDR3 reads CASSLETGLGEQYF. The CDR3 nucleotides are TGCGCCAGCAGCTTGGAGACTGGGCTGGGTGAGCAGTACTTC.

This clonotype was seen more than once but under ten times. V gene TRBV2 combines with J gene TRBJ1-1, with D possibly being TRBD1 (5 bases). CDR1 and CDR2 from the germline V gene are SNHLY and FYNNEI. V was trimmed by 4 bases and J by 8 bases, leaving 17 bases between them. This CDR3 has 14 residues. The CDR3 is CASSGGLVSREAFF. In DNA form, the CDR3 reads TGTGCCAGCAGTGGGGGGTTGGTATCCCGAGAAGCTTTCTTT.

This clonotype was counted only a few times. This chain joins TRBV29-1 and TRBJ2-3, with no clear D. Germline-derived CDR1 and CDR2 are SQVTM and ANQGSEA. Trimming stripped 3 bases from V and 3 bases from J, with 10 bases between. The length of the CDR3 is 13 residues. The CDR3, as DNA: TGCAGCGTTGACAGGACCCTGACAGATACGCAGTATTTT. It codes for CSVDRTLTDTQYF.

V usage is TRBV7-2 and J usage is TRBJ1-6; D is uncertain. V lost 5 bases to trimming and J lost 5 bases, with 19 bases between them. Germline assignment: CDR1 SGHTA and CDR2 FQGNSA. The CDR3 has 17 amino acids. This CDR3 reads CASSHFPRLGDNSPLHF. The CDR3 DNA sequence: TGTGCCAGCAGCCATTTTCCCCGACTTGGGGATAATTCACCCCTCCACTTT.

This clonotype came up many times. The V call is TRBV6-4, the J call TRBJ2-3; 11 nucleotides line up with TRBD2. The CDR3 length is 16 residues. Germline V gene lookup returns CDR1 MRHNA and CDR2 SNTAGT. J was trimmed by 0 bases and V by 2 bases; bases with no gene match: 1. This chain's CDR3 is CASSDLAGGSTDTQYF. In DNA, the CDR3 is TGTGCCAGCAGTGACCTAGCGGGGGGTAGCACAGATACGCAGTATTTT.

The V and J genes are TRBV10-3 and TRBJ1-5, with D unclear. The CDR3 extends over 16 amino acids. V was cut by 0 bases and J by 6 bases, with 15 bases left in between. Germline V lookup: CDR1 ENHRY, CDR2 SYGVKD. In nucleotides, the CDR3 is TGTGCCATCAGTGAGTCACTAGGGCTCAAAACTCAGCCCCAGCATTTT. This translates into CAISESLGLKTQPQHF.

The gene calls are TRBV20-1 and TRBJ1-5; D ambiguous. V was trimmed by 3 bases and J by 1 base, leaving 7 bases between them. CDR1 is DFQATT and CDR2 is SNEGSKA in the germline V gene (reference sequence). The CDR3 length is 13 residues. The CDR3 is CSASAGSNQPQHF. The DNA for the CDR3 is TGCAGTGCTAGCGCGGGGAGCAATCAGCCCCAGCATTTT.

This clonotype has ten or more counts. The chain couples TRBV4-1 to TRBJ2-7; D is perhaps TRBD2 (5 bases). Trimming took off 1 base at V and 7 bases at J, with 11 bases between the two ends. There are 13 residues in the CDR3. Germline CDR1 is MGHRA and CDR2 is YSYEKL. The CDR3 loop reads CASSQGRGGEQYV. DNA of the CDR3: TGCGCCAGCAGCCAAGGGAGAGGCGGGGAGCAGTACGTC.

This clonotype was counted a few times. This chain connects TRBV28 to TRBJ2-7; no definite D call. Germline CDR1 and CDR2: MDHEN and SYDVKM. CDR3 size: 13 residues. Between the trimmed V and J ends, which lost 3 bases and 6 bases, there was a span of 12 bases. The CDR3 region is CASSLVQGPEQYV. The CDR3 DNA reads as TGTGCCAGCAGTTTGGTCCAAGGCCCCGAGCAGTACGTC.

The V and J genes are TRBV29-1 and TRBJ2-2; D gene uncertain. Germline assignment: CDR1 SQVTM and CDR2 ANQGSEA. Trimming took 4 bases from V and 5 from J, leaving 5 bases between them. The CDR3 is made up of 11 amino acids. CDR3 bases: TGCAGCGTTGTAGTGACCGGGGAGCTGTTTTTT. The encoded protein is CSVVVTGELFF.

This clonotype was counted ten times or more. CDR3 loop: CASSFEWSNTEAFF. CDR3 bases: TGTGCCAGCAGCTTCGAGTGGAGCAACACTGAAGCTTTCTTT. The rearrangement uses TRBV7-2 and TRBJ1-1; no firm D call. V lost 3 bases, J lost 2 bases, and 10 bases lay in between. Looked up from germline, CDR1 is SGHTA and CDR2 is FQGNSA. The length of the CDR3 is 14 residues. Using reference TRBV7-2 and TRBJ1-1 for the parts outside the CDR3, the full variable domain is GAGVSQSPSNKVTEKGKDVELRCDPISGHTALYWYRQSLGQGLEFLIYFQGNSAPDKSGLPSDRFSAERTGGSVSTLTIQRTQQEDSAVYLCASSFEWSNTEAFFGQGTRLTVV.

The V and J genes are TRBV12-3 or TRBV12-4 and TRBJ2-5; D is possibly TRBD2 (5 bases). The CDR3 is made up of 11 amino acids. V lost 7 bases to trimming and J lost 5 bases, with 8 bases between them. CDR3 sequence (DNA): TGTGCCAGCACCACTAGGGAGACCCAGTACTTC. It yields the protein CASTTRETQYF.

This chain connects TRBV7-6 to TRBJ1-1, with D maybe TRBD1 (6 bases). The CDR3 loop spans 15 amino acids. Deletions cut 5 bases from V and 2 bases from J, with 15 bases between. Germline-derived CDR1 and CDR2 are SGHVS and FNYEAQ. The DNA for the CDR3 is TGTGCCAGCAGCCATGGGGGCTCCCCAAACACTGAAGCTTTCTTT. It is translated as CASSHGGSPNTEAFF.

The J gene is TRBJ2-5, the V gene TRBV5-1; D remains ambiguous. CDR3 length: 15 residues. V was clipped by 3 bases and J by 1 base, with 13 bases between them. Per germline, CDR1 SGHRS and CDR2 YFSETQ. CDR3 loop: CASSSRPTAQETQYF. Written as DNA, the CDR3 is TGCGCCAGCAGCTCCCGGCCAACCGCCCAAGAGACCCAGTACTTC.

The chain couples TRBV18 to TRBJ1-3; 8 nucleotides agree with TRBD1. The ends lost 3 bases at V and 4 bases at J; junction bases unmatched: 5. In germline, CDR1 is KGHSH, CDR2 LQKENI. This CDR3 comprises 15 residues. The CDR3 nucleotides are TGTGCCAGCTCACCCGCGAGGGACAGGGGAAACACCATATATTTT. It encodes CASSPARDRGNTIYF.

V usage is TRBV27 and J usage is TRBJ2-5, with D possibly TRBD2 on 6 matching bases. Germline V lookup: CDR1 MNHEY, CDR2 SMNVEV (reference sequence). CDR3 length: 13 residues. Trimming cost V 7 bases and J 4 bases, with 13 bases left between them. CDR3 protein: CASTINGGETQYF. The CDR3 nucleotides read TGTGCCAGCACCATCAACGGGGGAGAGACCCAGTACTTC.

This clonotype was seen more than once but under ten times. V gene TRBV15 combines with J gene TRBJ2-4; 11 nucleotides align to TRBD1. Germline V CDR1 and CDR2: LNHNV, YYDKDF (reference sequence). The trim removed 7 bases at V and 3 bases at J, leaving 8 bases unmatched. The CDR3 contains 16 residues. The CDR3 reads CATTMGQGVLKNIQYF. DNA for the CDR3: TGTGCCACCACCATGGGACAGGGGGTCCTCAAAAACATTCAGTACTTC.

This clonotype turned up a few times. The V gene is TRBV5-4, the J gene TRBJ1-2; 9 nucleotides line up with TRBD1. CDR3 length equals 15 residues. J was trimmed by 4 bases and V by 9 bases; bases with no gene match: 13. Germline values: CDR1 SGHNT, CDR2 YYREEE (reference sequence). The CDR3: CATTVRTGEAYGYTF. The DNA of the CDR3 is TGTGCCACTACAGTCCGGACAGGGGAGGCCTATGGCTACACCTTC.

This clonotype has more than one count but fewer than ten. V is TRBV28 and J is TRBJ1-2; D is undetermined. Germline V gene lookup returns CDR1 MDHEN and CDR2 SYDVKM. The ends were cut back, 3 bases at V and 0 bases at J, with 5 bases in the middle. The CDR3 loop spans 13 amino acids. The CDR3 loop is CASSLKANYGYTF. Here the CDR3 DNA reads TGTGCCAGCAGTTTGAAGGCTAACTATGGCTACACCTTC.

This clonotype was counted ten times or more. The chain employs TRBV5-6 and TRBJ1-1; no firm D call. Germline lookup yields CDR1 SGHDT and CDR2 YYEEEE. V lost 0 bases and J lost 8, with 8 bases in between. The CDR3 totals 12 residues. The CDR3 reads CASSLASAEAFF. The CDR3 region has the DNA TGTGCCAGCAGCTTGGCGTCAGCGGAAGCTTTCTTT.

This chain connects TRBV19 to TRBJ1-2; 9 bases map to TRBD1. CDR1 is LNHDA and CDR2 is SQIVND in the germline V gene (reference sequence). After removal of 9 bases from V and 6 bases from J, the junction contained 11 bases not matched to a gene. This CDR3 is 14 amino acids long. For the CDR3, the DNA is TGTGCCAGCGAATCCTGGACAGGGGAACATGGCTACACCTTC. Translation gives CASESWTGEHGYTF.

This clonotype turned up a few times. This CDR3 reads CASSQPVGAEAFF. CDR3 coding DNA: TGCGCCAGCAGCCAACCCGTGGGCGCTGAAGCTTTCTTT. V and J are TRBV4-1 and TRBJ1-1, with unresolved D. The CDR3 is 13 residues long. Trimming removed 2 bases from V and 6 bases from J, with 10 bases in between. Germline CDR1 MGHRA, CDR2 YSYEKL.

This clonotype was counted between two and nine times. The CDR3 bases are TGTGCCAGCAGTCCGCCGCCCGGATACAATGAGCAGTTCTTC. Its protein product is CASSPPPGYNEQFF. V gene TRBV28 combines with J gene TRBJ2-1; D unresolved. This CDR3 has 14 amino acids. Trimming removed 5 bases from V and 4 bases from J, with 12 bases in between. Germline V gene lookup returns CDR1 MDHEN and CDR2 SYDVKM.

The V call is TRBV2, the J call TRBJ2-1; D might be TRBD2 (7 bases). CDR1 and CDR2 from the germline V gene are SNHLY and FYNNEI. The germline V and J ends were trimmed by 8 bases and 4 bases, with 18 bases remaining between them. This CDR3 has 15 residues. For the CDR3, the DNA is TGTGCCAGCCGGAGCGAGGGGGGGACTTACAATGAGCAGTTCTTC. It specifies CASRSEGGTYNEQFF.

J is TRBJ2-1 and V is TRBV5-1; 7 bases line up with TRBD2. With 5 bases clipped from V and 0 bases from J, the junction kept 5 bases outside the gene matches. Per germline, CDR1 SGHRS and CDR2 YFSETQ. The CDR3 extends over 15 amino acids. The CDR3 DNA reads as TGCGCCAGCAGGGCGTCGGGGGGCTCCTACAATGAGCAGTTCTTC. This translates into CASRASGGSYNEQFF.

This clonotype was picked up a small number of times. The CDR3 coding sequence is TGTGCCAGCAGCTACCTGGGGGTCGAAGCTTTCTTT. This gives the protein CASSYLGVEAFF. The J gene is TRBJ1-1, the V gene TRBV9; D might be TRBD1 (5 bases). The germline V and J ends were trimmed by 4 bases and 8 bases, with 12 bases remaining between them. This CDR3 has 12 amino acids. The germline V gene has CDR1 SGDLS and CDR2 YYNGEE.

The CDR3 loop is CASSTQTTSTDTQYF. For the CDR3, the DNA is TGTGCCAGTAGTACCCAGACAACTAGCACAGATACGCAGTATTTT. The chain is built from TRBV19 and TRBJ2-3; D remains unclear. Germline V gene sequence: CDR1 LNHDA, CDR2 SQIVND (reference sequence). This CDR3 spans 15 amino acids. V lost 4 bases, J lost 0 bases, and 11 bases lay in between.

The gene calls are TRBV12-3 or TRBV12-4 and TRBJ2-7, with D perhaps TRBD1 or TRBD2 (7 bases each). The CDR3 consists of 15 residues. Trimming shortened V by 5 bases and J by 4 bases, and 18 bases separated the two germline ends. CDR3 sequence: CASSQGGDRCYEQYV. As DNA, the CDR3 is TGTGCCAGCAGTCAAGGGGGGGACAGATGTTACGAGCAGTACGTC.